This TCR beta chain was identified during a study of identical twins. TCRdb redid the calling of the 5' RACE reads with MiXCR, one entry per CDR3 protein. The profile shows around 280,000 distinct CDR3 sequences, under 9% of them singletons. Many counts were recorded for this clonotype. Its antigen is unidentified. The CDR3 length is 12 residues. V was pared by 5 bases and J by 7 bases, with 9 bases between. Overall study results and limits: Twins shared out-of-frame alpha sequences with excess low generation probability. Memory repertoires showed no such pattern, whereas abundant cord blood beta clonotypes carried fewer insertions. The presence of invariant MAIT and iNKT cells could partly confound analyses of zero-insertion sequences.

This same sample was also taken into another study, of yellow fever vaccine responses in identical twins.

This clonotype was obtained from a woman under 30 in good health. Sequenced material: memory (CD45RO+) T cells sorted from blood. This sequence joins TRBV12-3 or TRBV12-4 and TRBJ1-5; D is uncertain. CDR3 bases: TGTGCCAGCAGTAAGGGAGACCAGCCCCAGCATTTT. It codes for CASSKGDQPQHF.